The clone carrying this TCR beta chain was picked up a small number of times. Its antigen is currently unknown. The sample originates from a study of T cells after yellow fever vaccination. Study-level results: Repertoires sorted by FACS could include abundant clonotypes that are contaminants from the bulk population.

TCRdb used MiXCR to reprocess the 5' RACE reads, holding one entry per CDR3 protein. The data hold some 120,000 distinct CDR3 sequences, with roughly 15% observed a single time. J lost 3 bases, V lost 6 bases, and 2 bases had no gene match. The CDR3 runs to 14 residues. The specimen comprised CD8+ T cells sorted from PBMCs, sampled 5 days after the yellow fever booster vaccination. This rearrangement joins TRBV12-3 or TRBV12-4 to TRBJ1-1; TRBD1 agrees at 12 bases. The origin of this receptor is a man aged 18-30 years who received the YFV17D yellow fever vaccine. DNA for the CDR3: TGTGCCAGCAGGGGACAGGGGGCGTACACTGAAGCTTTCTTT. This gives the protein CASRGQGAYTEAFF.